These 20 T cell receptor beta chains share one sample of origin, sequenced in a study of blood T cell repertoires in COVID-19. Here immunoSEQ multiplex PCR was the method, and the copy in TCRdb shows in-frame clones only, minus some. The sample consists of about 250,000 clones, about 83% of them appearing once. Sequencing input: peripheral blood. Receptors originate from a woman aged 40 to 50 who had recovered from COVID-19.

This clone was picked up a small number of times. Other nucleotide sequences from this sample produce the same CDR3. The rearrangement joins TRBV6-2 or TRBV6-3 to TRBJ2-1; no reliable D call. V was clipped by 2 bases and J by 3 bases, with 5 bases between them. This CDR3 is 13 amino acids long. The germline CDR1 and CDR2 sequences are MNHEY and SVGEGT. The CDR3 here is CASSYTYYNEQFF. DNA of the CDR3: TGTGCCAGCAGTTACACCTACTACAATGAGCAGTTCTTC.

The V call is TRBV6-5, the J call TRBJ2-5, with unresolved D. The CDR3 extends over 13 amino acids. CDR1 is MNHEY and CDR2 is SVGAGI in the germline V gene. Between the trimmed V and J ends, which lost 6 bases and 2 bases, there was a span of 10 bases. The CDR3 DNA is TGTGCCAGCAGCCGCGACATGCAAGAGACCCAGTACTTC. Residues: CASSRDMQETQYF.

The chain joins TRBV6-5 to TRBJ1-4; 7 bases line up with TRBD1. The germline CDR1 and CDR2 sequences are MNHEY and SVGAGI. The CDR3 has 13 residues. The V gene end was trimmed by 3 bases and the J gene end by 7 bases; junction bases not matched to a gene: 2. The CDR3 nucleotides are TGTGCCAGCAGTTATTCAGGGGGTGAAAAACTGTTTTTT. Translation gives CASSYSGGEKLFF.

The chain recombines TRBV9 with TRBJ2-1, with D possibly TRBD2 on 5 matching bases. Germline values: CDR1 SGDLS, CDR2 YYNGEE. V lost 4 bases to trimming and J lost 0 bases, with 11 bases between them. The CDR3 spans 15 residues. The CDR3 nucleotides read TGTGCCAGCAGCTTCAAAGGGAGCTCCTACAATGAGCAGTTCTTC. Protein product: CASSFKGSSYNEQFF.

This chain connects TRBV15 to TRBJ2-2; TRBD1 matches 8 bases. Trimming cost V 3 bases and J 6 bases; bases outside gene matches: 6. Germline V gives CDR1 LNHNV, CDR2 YYDKDF (reference sequence). CDR3 length: 15 amino acids. Written as DNA, the CDR3 is TGTGCCACCAGCAGGGACAGGGTTTACGCCGGGGAGCTGTTTTTT. Protein: CATSRDRVYAGELFF.

The J gene is TRBJ2-5, the V gene TRBV5-1, with D possibly matching TRBD1 (6 bases). Trimming left V 4 bases short and J 4 bases short, with 17 bases between. The germline V gene has CDR1 SGHRS and CDR2 YFSETQ. This CDR3 has 15 residues. CDR3 bases: TGCGCCAGCAGCGTAGAGAGTAGGGACACAGAGACCCAGTACTTC. Its protein product is CASSVESRDTETQYF.

The rearrangement links TRBV9 to TRBJ2-7, with D perhaps TRBD2 (5 bases). V was pared by 3 bases and J by 2 bases, with 15 bases between. The V gene's germline CDR1 is SGDLS and CDR2 YYNGEE. The length of the CDR3 is 15 residues. CDR3 in DNA: TGTGCCAGCAGCGCCGGACTTGGGCCGGCCTACGAGCAGTACTTC. Amino acids: CASSAGLGPAYEQYF.

The rearrangement links TRBV28 to TRBJ2-5, with 7 bases lining up with TRBD2. Per the germline V gene, CDR1 is MDHEN and CDR2 is SYDVKM. The CDR3 extends over 14 amino acids. With 5 bases clipped from V and 1 base from J, the junction kept 4 bases outside the gene matches. CDR3 DNA sequence: TGTGCCAGCAGTATTGCTAGCGGCCAAGAGACCCAGTACTTC. Protein sequence: CASSIASGQETQYF.

This sequence joins TRBV3-1 (or the pseudogene TRBV3-2) and TRBJ2-2; D gene unclear. V was pared by 4 bases and J by 5 bases, with 5 bases between. From germline, CDR1 is LGHDT and CDR2 YNNKEL (reference sequence). The CDR3 length is 12 residues. The CDR3, as DNA: TGTGCCAGCAGCCTGAGAACCGGGGAGCTGTTTTTT. Protein sequence: CASSLRTGELFF.

This clone was detected once. The chain couples TRBV9 to TRBJ2-5, with D tentatively TRBD2 (6 bases). Trimming took 3 bases from V and 5 from J, leaving 20 bases between them. This CDR3 region has 16 residues. CDR1 is SGDLS, CDR2 YYNGEE, per germline. This chain's CDR3 is CASSAGVAIAWETQYF. CDR3 nucleotides: TGTGCCAGCAGCGCGGGGGTTGCAATCGCTTGGGAGACCCAGTACTTC.

J is TRBJ2-7 and V is TRBV15; TRBD2 aligns across 13 bases. After removal of 5 bases from V and 7 bases from J, the junction contained 17 bases not matched to a gene. The length of the CDR3 is 18 residues. Germline CDR1 reads LNHNV; CDR2 reads YYDKDF (reference sequence). CDR3 bases: TGTGCCACCAGCTCCCGACTAGCGGGGGGCCTTACCAAGGGAGAGCAGTACTTC. Encoded protein: CATSSRLAGGLTKGEQYF.

The rearrangement links TRBV9 to TRBJ1-3; D might be TRBD1 (5 bases). The germline V and J ends were trimmed by 4 bases and 1 base, with 15 bases remaining between them. CDR3 length equals 16 residues. CDR1 and CDR2 from the germline V gene are SGDLS and YYNGEE. The CDR3 DNA sequence: TGTGCCAGCAGCAGGCTGGGGCAGGGATCTGGAAACACCATATATTTT. As protein: CASSRLGQGSGNTIYF. The whole variable domain, remainder taken from reference TRBV9 and TRBJ1-3, is DSGVTQTPKHLITATGQRVTLRCSPRSGDLSVYWYQQSLDQGLQFLIQYYNGEERAKGNILERFSAQQFPDLHSELNLSSLELGDSALYFCASSRLGQGSGNTIYFGEGSWLTVV.

As for this clone: The same CDR3 arises from other DNA sequences in this sample as well. The V call is TRBV30, the J call TRBJ1-2, with 9 bases identical to TRBD1. J lost 4 bases, V lost 4 bases, and 4 bases had no gene match. Germline V gene sequence: CDR1 GTSNPN, CDR2 SVGIG (reference sequence). The CDR3 has 13 amino acids. CDR3 DNA sequence: TGTGCCTGGAATCCGGGACAGGGCTATGGCTACACCTTC. As protein: CAWNPGQGYGYTF.

The chain links TRBV27 to TRBJ2-1; 7 bases match TRBD1. V dropped 4 bases and J dropped 5; count of bases not matched to a gene: 11. CDR1 is MNHEY and CDR2 is SMNVEV in the germline V gene (reference sequence). The CDR3 runs to 16 residues. Written as DNA, the CDR3 is TGTGCCAGCAGTTCGCGACAGGGAAGGAGCCACAATGAGCAGTTCTTC. Protein product: CASSSRQGRSHNEQFF.

This sequence joins TRBV10-3 and TRBJ1-1, with D possibly matching TRBD1 (6 bases). Trimming removed 7 bases from V and 1 base from J, with 10 bases in between. This CDR3 has 13 residues. Germline CDR1 and CDR2: ENHRY and SYGVKD. The DNA of the CDR3 is TGTGCCATCAAGACAGGAGGGAACACTGAAGCTTTCTTT. This codes for CAIKTGGNTEAFF.

In DNA form, the CDR3 reads TGTGCCAGTAGTATGGCAGGGAAGGAAAAACTGTTTTTT. Encoded protein: CASSMAGKEKLFF. The chain employs TRBV19 and TRBJ1-4, with D perhaps matching TRBD1 (5 bases). In germline, CDR1 is LNHDA, CDR2 SQIVND (reference sequence). Trimming removed 3 bases from V and 8 bases from J, with 10 bases in between. The CDR3 loop spans 13 amino acids. The full variable domain, in which reference TRBV19 and TRBJ1-4 provide the parts outside the CDR3, is DGGITQSPKYLFRKEGQNVTLSCEQNLNHDAMYWYRQDPGQGLRLIYYSQIVNDFQKGDIAEGYSVSREKKESFPLTVTSAQKNPTAFYLCASSMAGKEKLFFGSGTQLSVL.

This clone has a single count. The genes are TRBV18 and TRBJ2-3; TRBD1 matches 10 bases. Germline V CDR1 and CDR2: KGHSH, LQKENI. J gave up 5 bases and V 6 bases, and 5 bases lay outside the gene matches. The CDR3 loop spans 14 amino acids. DNA for the CDR3: TGTGCCAGCTCCCGAGGGACAGGGGAAGATACGCAGTATTTT. As protein: CASSRGTGEDTQYF.

A single count supports this clone. The chain combines TRBV12-3 or TRBV12-4 with TRBJ2-5; weak D call: TRBD2 (5 bases). With 5 bases removed from V and 5 bases from J, the gap between germline ends came to 12 bases. CDR3 length: 13 amino acids. The CDR3 loop reads CASSRSGMETQYF. CDR3 nucleotides: TGTGCCAGCAGTCGGTCGGGGATGGAGACCCAGTACTTC.

The chain recombines TRBV4-2 with TRBJ1-6; no clear D. The germline V gene has CDR1 LGHNA and CDR2 YNFKEQ. The V end was cut by 1 base, the J end by 3 bases, with 10 bases between. This CDR3 comprises 16 residues. CDR3 sequence: CASSQVRGNYNSPLHF. CDR3 bases: TGTGCCAGCAGCCAAGTCCGAGGGAACTATAATTCACCCCTCCACTTT.

This clone was picked up many times. V and J are TRBV30 and TRBJ1-5; D perhaps matches TRBD1 (6 bases). Germline lookup yields CDR1 GTSNPN and CDR2 SVGIG (reference sequence). The CDR3 is 13 residues long. V was pared by 2 bases and J by 5 bases, with 10 bases between. DNA of the CDR3: TGTGCCTGGAGTAGAGGGGGAGATCAGCCCCAGCATTTT. Translating gives CAWSRGGDQPQHF.